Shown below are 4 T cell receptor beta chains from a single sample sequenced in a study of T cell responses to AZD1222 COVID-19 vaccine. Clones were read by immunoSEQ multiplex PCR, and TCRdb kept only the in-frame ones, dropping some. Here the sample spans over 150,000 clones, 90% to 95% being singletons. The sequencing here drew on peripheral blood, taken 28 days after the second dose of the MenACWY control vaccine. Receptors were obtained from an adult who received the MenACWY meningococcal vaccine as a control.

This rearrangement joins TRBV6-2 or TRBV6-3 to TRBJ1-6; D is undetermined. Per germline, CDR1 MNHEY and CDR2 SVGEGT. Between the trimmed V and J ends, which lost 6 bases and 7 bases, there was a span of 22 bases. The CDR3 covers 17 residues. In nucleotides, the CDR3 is TGTGCCAGCAGCCTCCTGGGGTACCCCGTTTGGAATTCACCCCTCCACTTT. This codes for CASSLLGYPVWNSPLHF.

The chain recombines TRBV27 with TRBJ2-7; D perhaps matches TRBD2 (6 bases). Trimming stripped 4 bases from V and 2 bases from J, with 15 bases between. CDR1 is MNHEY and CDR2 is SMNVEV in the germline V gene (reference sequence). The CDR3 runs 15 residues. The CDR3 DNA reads TGTGCCAGCAGTTCCCCTCTAGCGTTTCCCTACGAGCAGTACTTC. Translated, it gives CASSSPLAFPYEQYF.

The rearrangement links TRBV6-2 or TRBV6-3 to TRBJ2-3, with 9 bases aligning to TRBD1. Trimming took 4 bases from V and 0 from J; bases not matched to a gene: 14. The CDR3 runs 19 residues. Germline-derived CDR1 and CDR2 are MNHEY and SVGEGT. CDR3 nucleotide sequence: TGTGCCAGCAGTTTTCTTCCCGGGACAGGGTCCGGGAGCACAGATACGCAGTATTTT. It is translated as CASSFLPGTGSGSTDTQYF.

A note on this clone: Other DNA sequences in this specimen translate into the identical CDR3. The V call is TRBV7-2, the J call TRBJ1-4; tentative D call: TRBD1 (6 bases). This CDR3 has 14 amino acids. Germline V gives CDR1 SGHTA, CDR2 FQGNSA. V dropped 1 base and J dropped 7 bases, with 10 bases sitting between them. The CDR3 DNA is TGTGCCAGCAGCTTAGGGGGGGCGGGTGAAAAACTGTTTTTT. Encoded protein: CASSLGGAGEKLFF.